The clone carrying this T cell receptor beta chain was counted only a few times. Source study methods: Estimation of nucleated cell counts was performed using reference gene primer amplification. Sequencing was performed with immunoSEQ multiplex PCR; in TCRdb, only in-frame clones are kept and a portion is missing. The V and J calls and the clone size are those of that table, but D and trimming were determined from the DNA. The table has some 200,000 clones, 80% seen once. This record comes from a study of blood T cell repertoires in COVID-19. As for the study in general: The origin of the acute and convalescent COVID-19 samples was the United States, Italy and Spain. PBMCs, B-cell-depleted T cells, or T cells were the source of the cDNA or gDNA that made up the material.

Per germline, CDR1 MNHNY and CDR2 SVGAGI (reference sequence). V gave up 6 bases and J gave up 2 bases, with 16 bases separating them. The CDR3 sequence is 16 residues long. The genes are TRBV6-6 and TRBJ2-2; possibly TRBD2 for D (6 bases). This sequence originates from a woman aged 70 to 79 with acute or convalescent COVID-19. Sequenced input: peripheral blood. CDR3 residues: CASRGGRPQNTGELFF. The CDR3 DNA reads TGTGCCAGCAGGGGGGGACGACCTCAAAACACCGGGGAGCTGTTTTTT.